This T cell receptor (beta chain) derives from a study of T cell responses to AZD1222 COVID-19 vaccine. Study as a whole: Second-dose timings of about 4 or about 12 weeks were pooled. The study's findings and limits: With dominance at 160-218 and 743-854, vaccine-associated CD4 TCRs spanned spike. Clonal diversity may have been underestimated, and the donors were mostly white British, with more females than males. Spike-specific TCR breadth and depth grew following two AZD1222 doses.

To note about this clone: No antigen is known for it.

This CDR3 is built from 16 residues. Germline values: CDR1 LGHNA, CDR2 YSLEER. V was pared by 0 bases and J by 4 bases, with 12 bases between. The data were produced by immunoSEQ multiplex PCR, yet TCRdb's version contains in-frame clones alone and is incomplete. The table has around 190,000 clones, over 80% seen once. The V gene is TRBV4-3, the J gene TRBJ1-4; no definite D call. Material: peripheral blood, obtained on day 0 of AZD1222 vaccination. The receptor was isolated from an adult in good health. CDR3 sequence reads: CASSQDGSGVNEKLFF. The DNA for the CDR3 is TGCGCCAGCAGCCAAGATGGCTCAGGCGTTAATGAAAAACTGTTTTTT.